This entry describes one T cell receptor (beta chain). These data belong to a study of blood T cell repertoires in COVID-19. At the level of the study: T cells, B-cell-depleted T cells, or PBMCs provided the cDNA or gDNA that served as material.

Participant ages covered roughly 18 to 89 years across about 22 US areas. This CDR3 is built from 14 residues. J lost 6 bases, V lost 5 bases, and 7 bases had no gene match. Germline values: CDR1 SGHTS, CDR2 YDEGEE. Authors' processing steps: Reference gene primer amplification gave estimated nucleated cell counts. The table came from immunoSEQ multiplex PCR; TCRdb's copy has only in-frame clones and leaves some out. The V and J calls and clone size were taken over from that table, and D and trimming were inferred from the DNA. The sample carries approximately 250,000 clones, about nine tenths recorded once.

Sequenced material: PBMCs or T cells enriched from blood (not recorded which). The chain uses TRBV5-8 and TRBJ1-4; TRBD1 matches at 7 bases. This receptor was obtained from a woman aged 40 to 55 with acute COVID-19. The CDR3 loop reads CASRSTGADEKLFF. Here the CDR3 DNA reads TGTGCCAGCAGATCCACAGGGGCTGATGAAAAACTGTTTTTT. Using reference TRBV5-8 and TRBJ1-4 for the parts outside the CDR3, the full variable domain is EAGVTQSPTHLIKTRGQQATLRCSPISGHTSVYWYQQALGLGLQFLLWYDEGEERNRGNFPPRFSGRQFPNYSSELNVNALELEDSALYLCASRSTGADEKLFFGSGTQLSVL.